This TCR beta chain stems from a study of shared clonotypes between healthy human individuals. Study-level background: CD4 naive cells filled three plates per donor, CD4 memory three, CD8 naive two and CD8 memory one. The study, taken as a whole, reports: Depth of sequencing was expected to influence donor clonotype sharing.

Germline values: CDR1 SGHNT, CDR2 YYREEE (reference sequence). Trimming took 4 bases from V and 1 from J, leaving 12 bases between them. This CDR3 is 14 amino acids long. Naivety among CD8 cells was defined by CD45RO negativity and positive CCR7 selection, thereby excluding terminally differentiated effector memory CD45RA+ cells. Each of the donors was a healthy adult who was HIV-negative and had not had a recent acute infection or vaccination. Donors comprised only Caucasian adults living in Nashville, Tennessee. Clones were read by immunoSEQ multiplex PCR, and TCRdb kept only the in-frame ones, dropping some. The sample lists hundreds of thousands of clones; more than 85% were seen once. A remark on this clone: Its antigen is currently unknown.

This TCR derives from a man aged 25 to 45 in good health. The sequenced sample consisted of naive CD8+ T cells sorted from blood. The V call is TRBV5-4, the J call TRBJ2-7; D might be TRBD2 (6 bases). CDR3 in DNA: TGTGCCAGCAGCCGAGAGGGAGGTTCCTACGAGCAGTACTTC. Amino acid sequence: CASSREGGSYEQYF.